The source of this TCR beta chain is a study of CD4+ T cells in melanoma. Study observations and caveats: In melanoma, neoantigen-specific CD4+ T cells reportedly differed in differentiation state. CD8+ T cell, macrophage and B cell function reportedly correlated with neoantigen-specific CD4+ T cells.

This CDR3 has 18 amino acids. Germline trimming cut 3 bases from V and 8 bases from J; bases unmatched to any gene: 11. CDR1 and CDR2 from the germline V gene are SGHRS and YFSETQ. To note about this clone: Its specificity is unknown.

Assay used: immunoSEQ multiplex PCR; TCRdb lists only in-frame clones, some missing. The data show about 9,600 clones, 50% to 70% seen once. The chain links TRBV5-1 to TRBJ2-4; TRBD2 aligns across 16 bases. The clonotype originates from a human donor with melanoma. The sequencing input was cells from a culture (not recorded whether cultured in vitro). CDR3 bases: TGCGCCAGCAGCTCTCTCCCCGGGACTAGCGGGGGGGGTTACATTCAGTACTTC. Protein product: CASSSLPGTSGGGYIQYF.